The 24 T cell receptor beta chains reported below all come from one sample, sequenced in a study of blood T cell repertoires in COVID-19. The repertoire was sequenced with immunoSEQ multiplex PCR; TCRdb's copy has only in-frame clones and lacks some. The table has more than 250,000 clones, around 92% seen once. The specimen was peripheral blood. Receptor source: a man between 18 and 35 years old who had recovered from COVID-19.

J is TRBJ1-1 and V is TRBV2, with 9 positions matching TRBD1. In germline, CDR1 is SNHLY, CDR2 FYNNEI. This CDR3 is built from 15 residues. Trimming took 1 base from V and 4 from J; bases not matched to a gene: 4. DNA for the CDR3: TGTGCCAGCAGTGAAGAGGGACAGGGTGGCACTGAAGCTTTCTTT. Protein product: CASSEEGQGGTEAFF.

CDR3 sequence reads: CASSVAGSIYEQYF. The CDR3 DNA is TGTGCCAGCAGCGTAGCTGGCTCCATCTACGAGCAGTACTTC. The chain links TRBV9 to TRBJ2-7; no reliable D call. Germline V gene data show CDR1 as SGDLS and CDR2 as YYNGEE. Trimming pared 0 bases from V and 3 bases from J, leaving 10 bases between. The CDR3 contains 14 residues.

This rearrangement joins TRBV2 to TRBJ2-5; 7 bases line up with TRBD2. Trimming removed 5 bases from V and 2 bases from J; junction bases left unmatched: 2. The length of the CDR3 is 13 residues. Germline CDR1 SNHLY, CDR2 FYNNEI. The CDR3 protein is CASSILAQETQYF. CDR3 nucleotide sequence: TGTGCCAGCAGTATACTAGCGCAAGAGACCCAGTACTTC.

The chain has TRBV6-5 and TRBJ1-1; TRBD1 is a possible D gene (5 bases). The CDR3 runs 15 residues. V lost 0 bases, J lost 0 bases, and 8 bases lay in between. The germline V gene has CDR1 MNHEY and CDR2 SVGAGI. This chain's CDR3 is CASSYSGRVNTEAFF. CDR3 in DNA: TGTGCCAGCAGTTACTCAGGCAGGGTGAACACTGAAGCTTTCTTT.

The chain carries TRBV28 and TRBJ2-5; 10 bases fit TRBD2. V dropped 5 bases and J dropped 4; count of bases not matched to a gene: 4. Germline lookup yields CDR1 MDHEN and CDR2 SYDVKM. The CDR3 covers 14 residues. The DNA for the CDR3 is TGTGCCAGCAGTATGGGACTAGCGATAGAGACCCAGTACTTC. Translated, it gives CASSMGLAIETQYF.

Comments on this clone: Other DNA sequences within the sample encode an identical CDR3. The rearrangement uses TRBV5-1 and TRBJ2-5; D possibly corresponds to TRBD2 (5 bases). Trimming pared 0 bases from V and 5 bases from J, leaving 5 bases between. There are 12 residues in the CDR3. Germline assignment: CDR1 SGHRS and CDR2 YFSETQ. The CDR3 loop reads CASSLAGETQYF. The CDR3 DNA reads TGCGCCAGCAGCTTGGCGGGGGAGACCCAGTACTTC.

The CDR3 loop is CASSSPQTSGIYNEQFF. The CDR3 DNA reads as TGTGCCAGCAGCTCCCCCCAGACTAGCGGGATCTACAATGAGCAGTTCTTC. The chain couples TRBV7-9 to TRBJ2-1; 11 bases align to TRBD2. Per the germline V gene, CDR1 is SEHNR and CDR2 is FQNEAQ (reference sequence). J gave up 3 bases and V 4 bases, and 8 bases lay outside the gene matches. The CDR3 consists of 17 residues.

The rearrangement uses TRBV18 and TRBJ2-2, with D unresolved. This CDR3 comprises 14 residues. Trimming pared 3 bases from V and 4 bases from J, leaving 9 bases between. Germline CDR1 KGHSH, CDR2 LQKENI. The CDR3 DNA is TGTGCCAGCTCACCGTGGGCAGGCACCGGGGAGCTGTTTTTT. Its protein product is CASSPWAGTGELFF.

The chain uses TRBV5-1 and TRBJ1-2; TRBD1 agrees at 7 bases. Germline V gene lookup returns CDR1 SGHRS and CDR2 YFSETQ. The CDR3 totals 14 residues. The trim removed 5 bases at V and 2 bases at J, leaving 6 bases unmatched. CDR3: CASRSTGSNYGYTF. The CDR3 DNA follows: TGCGCCAGCAGATCGACAGGGTCCAACTATGGCTACACCTTC.

The chain is built from TRBV19 and TRBJ1-5; D is undetermined. Germline assignment: CDR1 LNHDA and CDR2 SQIVND (reference sequence). V shed 5 bases and J shed 3 bases, with 8 bases lying between them. The CDR3 is made up of 13 amino acids. CDR3 sequence (DNA): TGTGCCAGTAGTCGAGCCCCCAATCAGCCCCAGCATTTT. It specifies CASSRAPNQPQHF.

The CDR3 DNA sequence: TGTGCCAGCAGCTTTGCAGCGGGGCACAATGAGCAGTTCTTC. As protein: CASSFAAGHNEQFF. The chain uses TRBV5-6 and TRBJ2-1, with TRBD2 identical over 7 bases. Trimming took 2 bases from V and 5 from J; bases not matched to a gene: 4. The CDR3 runs to 14 residues. Germline V CDR1 and CDR2: SGHDT, YYEEEE. Complete variable domain (other parts from reference TRBV5-6 and TRBJ2-1): DAGVTQSPTHLIKTRGQQVTLRCSPKSGHDTVSWYQQALGQGPQFIFQYYEEEERQRGNFPDRFSGHQFPNYSSELNVNALLLGDSALYLCASSFAAGHNEQFFGPGTRLTVL.

In the case of this clone: Other nucleotide sequences from this sample produce the same CDR3. This rearrangement joins TRBV6-5 to TRBJ1-3; 7 bases match TRBD1. CDR1 and CDR2 (germline): MNHEY, SVGAGI. The CDR3 has 14 residues. Unmatched junction bases numbered 2, after V lost 6 bases and J lost 0 bases. The CDR3 DNA follows: TGTGCCAGCAGCCCAGGGGGCTCTGGAAACACCATATATTTT. Amino acid sequence: CASSPGGSGNTIYF.

CDR3: CASSLSGVGNTEAFF. CDR3 sequence (DNA): TGTGCCAGCAGCCTAAGCGGGGTGGGGAACACTGAAGCTTTCTTT. The chain employs TRBV9 and TRBJ1-1; D is unresolved. The CDR3 is 15 residues long. Trimming cost V 4 bases and J 1 base, with 14 bases left between them. Germline lookup yields CDR1 SGDLS and CDR2 YYNGEE.

The chain uses TRBV19 and TRBJ1-3; D is uncertain. CDR3 length equals 15 residues. Trimming shortened V by 3 bases and J by 2 bases, and 11 bases separated the two germline ends. Germline V gene sequence: CDR1 LNHDA, CDR2 SQIVND (reference sequence). In DNA, the CDR3 is TGTGCCAGTAGTATCTCCGCGGGTACTGGAAACACCATATATTTT. Translated, it gives CASSISAGTGNTIYF.

The CDR3 reads CAISEGTMNTEAFF. In nucleotides, the CDR3 is TGTGCCATCAGTGAAGGGACTATGAACACTGAAGCTTTCTTT. The J gene is TRBJ1-1, the V gene TRBV10-3; possible D gene TRBD1, 5 bases. The germline gives CDR1 ENHRY, CDR2 SYGVKD. CDR3 length: 14 residues. The V and J ends lost 3 bases and 0 bases respectively, with 8 bases between them.

This rearrangement joins TRBV27 to TRBJ2-1; 11 bases fit TRBD2. With V trimmed by 7 bases and J by 5 bases, 7 bases remained unmatched. Germline V CDR1 and CDR2: MNHEY, SMNVEV (reference sequence). The CDR3 totals 15 residues. CDR3 sequence reads: CASTLGLAANNEQFF. CDR3 nucleotide sequence: TGTGCCAGCACTTTGGGACTAGCGGCCAACAATGAGCAGTTCTTC.

This chain links TRBV18 with TRBJ2-1; 12 bases are a match to TRBD2. Germline V gives CDR1 KGHSH, CDR2 LQKENI. CDR3 size: 19 residues. V was pared by 3 bases and J by 1 base, with 10 bases of the junction left unmatched. The CDR3 region is CASSPTLAGGPGSYNEQFF. The CDR3 DNA reads as TGTGCCAGCTCACCGACTCTAGCGGGAGGGCCGGGGTCCTACAATGAGCAGTTCTTC.

The rearrangement joins TRBV19 to TRBJ1-2; perhaps TRBD1 as D (5 bases). Deletions cut 7 bases from V and 3 bases from J, with 27 bases between. Per germline, CDR1 LNHDA and CDR2 SQIVND (reference sequence). The CDR3 is made up of 18 amino acids. CDR3 protein: CASTTGEYSRAGDYGYTF. The CDR3 bases are TGTGCCAGTACCACCGGGGAATATTCTCGCGCGGGGGACTATGGCTACACCTTC.

The chain employs TRBV9 and TRBJ2-1; no clear D gene. Trimming shortened V by 0 bases and J by 0 bases, and 13 bases separated the two germline ends. From germline, CDR1 is SGDLS and CDR2 YYNGEE. The CDR3 covers 17 residues. The CDR3 here is CASSVGGVLSSYNEQFF. The CDR3 coding sequence is TGTGCCAGCAGCGTAGGAGGTGTCCTTAGCTCCTACAATGAGCAGTTCTTC.

This clone has just one count. V and J are TRBV24-1 and TRBJ2-3, with TRBD2 matching 9 bases. CDR1 is KGHDR, CDR2 SFDVKD, per germline. This CDR3 contains 16 residues. V lost 4 bases, J lost 4 bases, and 8 bases stayed unmatched. DNA for the CDR3: TGTGCCACCAGTGAAGGGGCGGGAGGGCAGGCAGATACGCAGTATTTT. The encoded protein is CATSEGAGGQADTQYF.

This chain connects TRBV27 to TRBJ2-3; the match to TRBD2 covers 8 bases. Germline lookup yields CDR1 MNHEY and CDR2 SMNVEV (reference sequence). The V and J ends lost 3 bases and 2 bases, in that order; junction bases with no gene match: 4. This CDR3 has 15 amino acids. The CDR3 region is CASSFLSGTTDTQYF. CDR3 DNA sequence: TGTGCCAGCAGTTTCCTTAGCGGGACCACAGATACGCAGTATTTT.

J is TRBJ1-1 and V is TRBV7-9, with 7 bases that match TRBD1. The germline V gene has CDR1 SEHNR and CDR2 FQNEAQ (reference sequence). The CDR3 spans 16 residues. V shed 5 bases, J shed 4 bases, and the junction held 13 bases outside the gene matches. Here the CDR3 reads CASSPWTGLMSTEAFF. The CDR3 DNA reads TGTGCCAGCAGCCCCTGGACAGGACTGATGAGCACTGAAGCTTTCTTT. The whole variable domain, filled in from reference TRBV7-9 and TRBJ1-1, reads DTGVSQNPRHKITKRGQNVTFRCDPISEHNRLYWYRQTLGQGPEFLTYFQNEAQLEKSRLLSDRFSAERPKGSFSTLEIQRTEQGDSAMYLCASSPWTGLMSTEAFFGQGTRLTVV.

The gene calls are TRBV20-1 and TRBJ2-7; D is possibly TRBD1 (5 bases). CDR1 DFQATT and CDR2 SNEGSKA come from the germline V gene (reference sequence). Trimming removed 3 bases at V and 6 bases at J, with 15 bases between. This CDR3 spans 13 amino acids. As DNA, the CDR3 is TGCAGTGCTAGTCTGGGTGGGGCTGGCGAGCAGTACTTC. Translated: CSASLGGAGEQYF.

The DNA for the CDR3 is TGTGCCAGCAGCTTGGTAGCGAACAATGAGCAGTTCTTC. Translated: CASSLVANNEQFF. The chain links TRBV5-5 to TRBJ2-1, with D tentatively TRBD2 (5 bases). The CDR3 is made up of 13 amino acids. Deletions cut 0 bases from V and 5 bases from J, with 6 bases between. Germline loops: CDR1 SGHKS, CDR2 YYEKEE (reference sequence).